Listed here are 21 T cell receptor beta chains from one sample, sequenced in a study of blood T cells in healthy people across ages. A second 7 to 11 cycle PCR used barcoded and J-beta primers. Using its own MiXCR run on the 5' RACE reads, TCRdb lists one record per CDR3 protein. This sample yields some 1.6 million distinct CDR3 sequences, of which about 35% are seen a single time; roughly 10% belongs to the top ten. The source material was blood. All receptors derive from a woman aged 30 to 39 in good health.

This chain joins TRBV27 and TRBJ2-1, with TRBD2 matching over 7 bases. With 5 bases clipped from V and 7 bases from J, the junction kept 5 bases outside the gene matches. From germline, CDR1 is MNHEY and CDR2 SMNVEV (reference sequence). The CDR3 is 13 amino acids. The CDR3 is CASSTPLANEQFF. The CDR3 nucleotides are TGTGCCAGCAGTACCCCACTAGCGAATGAGCAGTTCTTC.

This clonotype has a handful of counts. This chain joins TRBV4-1 and TRBJ1-1; no clear D gene. Germline V gene sequence: CDR1 MGHRA, CDR2 YSYEKL. V dropped 4 bases and J dropped 2 bases, with 14 bases sitting between them. The CDR3 loop spans 15 amino acids. CDR3 amino acids: CASSRDRVLNTEAFF. The CDR3 DNA is TGCGCCAGCAGCCGGGATAGGGTGTTAAACACTGAAGCTTTCTTT.

This clonotype appeared many times. The chain joins TRBV20-1 to TRBJ2-3; perhaps D is TRBD1 or TRBD2 (5 bases each). Germline-derived CDR1 and CDR2 are DFQATT and SNEGSKA (reference sequence). V shed 3 bases and J shed 0 bases, with 13 bases lying between them. The CDR3 totals 15 residues. In DNA form, the CDR3 reads TGCAGTGCTAGGGGGCTAGCAGAGAGCACAGATACGCAGTATTTT. Protein sequence: CSARGLAESTDTQYF.

Ten or more counts support this clonotype. The chain uses TRBV4-1 and TRBJ2-3, with TRBD1 matching over 7 bases. CDR3 length: 15 residues. With V trimmed by 3 bases and J by 0 bases, 3 bases remained unmatched. Germline assignment: CDR1 MGHRA and CDR2 YSYEKL. The CDR3 sequence: CASSQTRGSTDTQYF. Here the CDR3 DNA reads TGCGCCAGCAGCCAGACCAGGGGGAGCACAGATACGCAGTATTTT.

A remark on this clonotype: Its ends do not fully match the called genes, so a read error is possible. The rearrangement links TRBV4-1 to TRBJ1-4; 7 bases map to TRBD1. In germline, CDR1 is MGHRA, CDR2 YSYEKL. CDR3 length: 15 residues. Written as DNA, the CDR3 is TGCACCAGCAGCCAAACACAGGGGCGCGGTGAAAAACTGTTTTTT. This gives the protein CTSSQTQGRGEKLFF.

The V gene is TRBV20-1, the J gene TRBJ2-1, with 11 nucleotides matching TRBD2. The CDR3 length is 17 residues. The germline CDR1 and CDR2 sequences are DFQATT and SNEGSKA (reference sequence). Germline trimming cut 1 base from V and 5 bases from J; bases unmatched to any gene: 10. The CDR3 spells CSARAPRGTSGNNEQFF. The CDR3 coding sequence is TGCAGTGCTAGAGCCCCACGGGGGACTAGCGGCAACAATGAGCAGTTCTTC.

The rearrangement joins TRBV7-2 to TRBJ2-7, with D uncertain. Germline loops: CDR1 SGHTA, CDR2 FQGNSA. The CDR3 extends over 13 amino acids. V gave up 5 bases and J gave up 7 bases, with 15 bases separating them. CDR3 DNA sequence: TGTGCCAGCAGCCACCGGACGGCTGGTGAGCAGTACTTC. Residues: CASSHRTAGEQYF. Based on the CDR3 plus reference TRBV7-2 and TRBJ2-7, the full variable domain is GAGVSQSPSNKVTEKGKDVELRCDPISGHTALYWYRQSLGQGLEFLIYFQGNSAPDKSGLPSDRFSAERTGGSVSTLTIQRTQQEDSAVYLCASSHRTAGEQYFGPGTRLTVT.

The sample holds a few counts of this clonotype. The J gene is TRBJ2-5, the V gene TRBV13; TRBD1 matches at 8 bases. CDR3 size: 16 residues. Germline CDR1 is PRHDT and CDR2 is FYEKMQ (reference sequence). J was trimmed by 5 bases and V by 5 bases; bases with no gene match: 13. As DNA, the CDR3 is TGTGCCAGCAGCCCGTCCTTGGACAGGGCTGAGGAGACCCAGTACTTC. The encoded protein is CASSPSLDRAEETQYF. The variable domain in full, completed from reference TRBV13 and TRBJ2-5, reads AAGVIQSPRHLIKEKRETATLKCYPIPRHDTVYWYQQGPGQDPQFLISFYEKMQSDKGSIPDRFSAQQFSDYHSELNMSSLELGDSALYFCASSPSLDRAEETQYFGPGTRLLVL.

This clonotype showed up just a few times. The rearrangement joins TRBV7-2 to TRBJ2-7; 10 bases agree with TRBD2. The germline gives CDR1 SGHTA, CDR2 FQGNSA. The trim removed 3 bases at V and 9 bases at J, leaving 5 bases unmatched. The CDR3 runs 13 residues. For the CDR3, the DNA is TGTGCCAGCAGCTTCCGGACTAGCGGTGCGCAGTACTTC. It encodes CASSFRTSGAQYF.

A single count supports this clonotype. A read error may produce the germline difference seen at one junction end. This chain uses TRBV2 with TRBJ1-1, with D perhaps matching TRBD1 (5 bases). The CDR3 sequence is 14 residues long. Per germline, CDR1 SNHLY and CDR2 FYNNEI. The CDR3 loop is CTSSQDSAATEAFF. CDR3 coding DNA: TGTACCAGCAGTCAAGACAGCGCAGCCACTGAAGCTTTCTTT.

This clonotype was found a few times. The V call is TRBV20-1, the J call TRBJ1-4, with D maybe TRBD1 (5 bases). The CDR3 is 13 residues long. The ends were cut back, 5 bases at V and 7 bases at J, with 14 bases in the middle. The germline V gene encodes CDR1 DFQATT and CDR2 SNEGSKA (reference sequence). The CDR3 bases are TGCAGTGCTCAACAGGATAGGGGTGAAAAACTGTTTTTT. Its translation: CSAQQDRGEKLFF.

This clonotype was picked up a small number of times. The genes are TRBV2 and TRBJ1-4; 7 nucleotides line up with TRBD1. The CDR3 is 14 amino acids. Germline V gene data show CDR1 as SNHLY and CDR2 as FYNNEI. V trimming: 4 bases; J trimming: 4 bases; junction bases outside the gene matches: 3. The CDR3 here is CASSAGTVNEKLFF. In DNA, the CDR3 is TGTGCCAGCAGTGCAGGGACAGTTAATGAAAAACTGTTTTTT.

This chain links TRBV7-2 with TRBJ2-2; D not certain. Germline lookup yields CDR1 SGHTA and CDR2 FQGNSA. Trimming removed 6 bases at V and 3 bases at J, with 5 bases between. This CDR3 has 12 residues. CDR3 amino acids: CASRGHTGELFF. The CDR3 DNA is TGTGCCAGCAGGGGTCACACCGGGGAGCTGTTTTTT.

This clonotype appeared once. The J gene is TRBJ2-7, the V gene TRBV15; D is unresolved. V lost 3 bases to trimming and J lost 4 bases, with 19 bases between them. CDR3 length equals 16 residues. CDR1 is LNHNV, CDR2 YYDKDF, per germline (reference sequence). CDR3 DNA sequence: TGTGCCACCAGCAGTGTCTCCCTGGTCCCCTCTTACGAGCAGTACTTC. Its translation is CATSSVSLVPSYEQYF.

With respect to this clonotype: One end of the junction fails to match germline, which may point to a read error. The chain carries TRBV12-3 or TRBV12-4 and TRBJ2-3; TRBD1 matches 7 bases. The CDR3 sequence is 15 residues long. The CDR3 sequence: CASSLPGDSTDAQYF. The CDR3 region has the DNA TGTGCCAGCAGTTTACCTGGGGACAGCACAGATGCGCAGTATTTT.

A word on this clonotype: A much larger clone lies one base from this, so it may be a read error. The chain is built from TRBV7-6 and TRBJ2-1, with 9 bases fitting TRBD1. The CDR3 spans 16 residues. CDR1 and CDR2 from the germline V gene are SGHVS and FNYEAQ. The V segment lost 5 bases and the J segment 8 bases; nucleotides outside the gene matches: 13. The CDR3 sequence: CASSSTGGALGDEQFF. In DNA, the CDR3 is TGTGCCAGCAGCAGCACAGGGGGCGCCCTTGGGGATGAGCAGTTCTTC. The full variable domain, in which reference TRBV7-6 and TRBJ2-1 provide the parts outside the CDR3, is GAGVSQSPRYKVTKRGQDVALRCDPISGHVSLYWYRQALGQGPEFLTYFNYEAQQDKSGLPNDRFSAERPEGSISTLTIQRTEQRDSAMYRCASSSTGGALGDEQFFGPGTRLTVL.

This clonotype was detected many times. The gene calls are TRBV28 and TRBJ2-7, with 9 bases fitting TRBD1. Losses at the gene ends were 5 bases for V and 3 bases for J; bases not matched to a gene: 8. The CDR3 is made up of 15 amino acids. Germline assignment: CDR1 MDHEN and CDR2 SYDVKM. The CDR3 here is CASSATGTGIYEQYF. CDR3 in DNA: TGTGCCAGCAGTGCAACCGGGACAGGGATCTACGAGCAGTACTTC.

The genes are TRBV3-1 and TRBJ2-2, with D maybe TRBD2 (5 bases). With 4 bases removed from V and 5 bases from J, the gap between germline ends came to 14 bases. This CDR3 region has 15 residues. Germline V gene lookup returns CDR1 LGHDT and CDR2 YNNKEL (reference sequence). The DNA of the CDR3 is TGTGCCAGCAGCCTCGAGGGTTTCCCGACCGGGGAGCTGTTTTTT. Protein product: CASSLEGFPTGELFF.

J is TRBJ1-5 and V is TRBV20-1; D is possibly TRBD1 (5 bases). The CDR3 length is 14 residues. The ends were cut back, 5 bases at V and 1 base at J, with 12 bases in the middle. Germline values: CDR1 DFQATT, CDR2 SNEGSKA (reference sequence). CDR3 nucleotides: TGCAGTGCTTCAGGGTTTTCGAGCAATCAGCCCCAGCATTTT. Protein sequence: CSASGFSSNQPQHF.

The chain couples TRBV28 to TRBJ1-6; the D is unclear. V was cut by 7 bases and J by 1 base, with 20 bases left in between. Germline V lookup: CDR1 MDHEN, CDR2 SYDVKM. The CDR3 covers 18 residues. This CDR3 reads CASNPHEGFRSYNSPLHF. The CDR3 bases are TGTGCCAGCAATCCCCACGAGGGATTCAGGTCCTATAATTCACCCCTCCACTTT.

This chain uses TRBV20-1 with TRBJ2-1; 12 bases align to TRBD2. With 5 bases clipped from V and 8 bases from J, the junction kept 10 bases outside the gene matches. This CDR3 is 15 amino acids long. Germline loops: CDR1 DFQATT, CDR2 SNEGSKA (reference sequence). CDR3 coding DNA: TGCAGTGCTCACCCTAGCGGGGGGGCCTTCCATGAGCAGTTCTTC. This codes for CSAHPSGGAFHEQFF.